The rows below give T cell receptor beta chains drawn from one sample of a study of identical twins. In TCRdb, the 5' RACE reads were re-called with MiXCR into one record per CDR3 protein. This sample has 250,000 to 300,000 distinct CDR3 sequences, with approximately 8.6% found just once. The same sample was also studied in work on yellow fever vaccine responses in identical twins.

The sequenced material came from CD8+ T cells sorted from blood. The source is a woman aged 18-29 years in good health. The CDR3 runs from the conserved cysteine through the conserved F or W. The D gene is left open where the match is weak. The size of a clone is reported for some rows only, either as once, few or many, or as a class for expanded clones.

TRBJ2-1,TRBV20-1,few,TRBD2,CSARPTSGGGVDEQFF,TGCAGTGCCCGACCTACGAGCGGGGGGGGCGTTGATGAGCAGTTCTTC
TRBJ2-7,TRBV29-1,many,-,CSVVRGHPSYEQYF,TGCAGCGTGGTTCGGGGACACCCCTCCTACGAGCAGTACTTC
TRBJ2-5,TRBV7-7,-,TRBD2,CASSLGTSPNIQETQYF,TGTGCTAGCAGCCTTGGGACTAGCCCGAACATCCAAGAGACCCAGTACTTC
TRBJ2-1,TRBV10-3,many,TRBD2,CAISESGGPFSPNEQFF,TGTGCCATCAGTGAGTCGGGAGGGCCCTTCTCACCGAATGAGCAGTTCTTC
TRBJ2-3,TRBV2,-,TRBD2,CASSEALAASTDTQYF,TGTGCCAGCAGTGAAGCTCTAGCGGCCAGCACAGATACGCAGTATTTT
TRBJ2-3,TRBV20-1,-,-,CSARPIYRVNTDTQYF,TGCAGTGCTAGACCAATTTACAGGGTCAACACAGATACGCAGTATTTT
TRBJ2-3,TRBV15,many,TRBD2,CATSGLLAATDTQYF,TGTGCCACCAGCGGCTTACTAGCGGCCACAGATACGCAGTATTTT
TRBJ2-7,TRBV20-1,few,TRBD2,CSARPPGLAEQYF,TGCAGTGCTAGACCTCCGGGACTAGCAGAGCAGTACTTC
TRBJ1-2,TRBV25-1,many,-,CASSVGGEGYTF,TGTGCCAGCAGTGTGGGAGGGGAGGGCTACACCTTC
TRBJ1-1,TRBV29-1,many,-,CSVEEENTEAFF,TGCAGCGTTGAAGAAGAGAACACTGAAGCTTTCTTT
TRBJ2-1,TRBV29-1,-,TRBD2,CSVEGLSGVYNEQFF,TGCAGCGTTGAAGGATTGAGCGGGGTCTACAATGAGCAGTTCTTC
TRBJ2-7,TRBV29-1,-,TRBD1,CSVKQGLEQYF,TGCAGCGTTAAACAGGGGCTCGAGCAGTACTTC
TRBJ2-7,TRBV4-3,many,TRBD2,CASSQGSASGSHEQYF,TGCGCCAGCAGCCAAGGGTCGGCTAGCGGGAGCCACGAGCAGTACTTC
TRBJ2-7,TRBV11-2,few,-,CASSLSDGAYEQYF,TGTGCCAGCAGCTTATCGGACGGGGCCTACGAGCAGTACTTC
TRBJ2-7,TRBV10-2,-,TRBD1,CASREGAHEQYF,TGCGCCAGCAGAGAGGGGGCCCACGAGCAGTACTTC
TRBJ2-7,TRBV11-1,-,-,CASSPVDRLTYEQYF,TGTGCCAGCAGCCCCGTCGACAGGTTGACCTACGAGCAGTACTTC
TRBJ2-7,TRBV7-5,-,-,CYLGRADYEQYF,TGCTATCTTGGGAGGGCAGACTACGAGCAGTACTTC
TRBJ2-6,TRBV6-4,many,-,CASSGVGGTGANVLTF,TGTGCCAGCAGCGGTGTTGGAGGGACTGGGGCCAACGTCCTGACTTTC
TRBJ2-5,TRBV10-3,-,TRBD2,CAINSGGGRETQYF,TGTGCCATCAACTCTGGGGGAGGGCGGGAGACCCAGTACTTC